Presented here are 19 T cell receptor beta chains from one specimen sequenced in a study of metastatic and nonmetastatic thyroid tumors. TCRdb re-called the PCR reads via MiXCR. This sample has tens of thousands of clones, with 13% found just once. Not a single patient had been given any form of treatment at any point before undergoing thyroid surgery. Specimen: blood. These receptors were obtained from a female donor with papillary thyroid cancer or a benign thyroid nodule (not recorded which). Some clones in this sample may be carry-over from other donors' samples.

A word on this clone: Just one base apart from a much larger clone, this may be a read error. CDR3: CASSETDSVHTEAFF. The CDR3 DNA is TGTGCCAGCAGTGAAACGGACAGCGTACACACTGAAGCTTTCTTT. The V gene is TRBV28, the J gene TRBJ1-1; weak D call: TRBD1 (6 bases). CDR1 is MDHEN and CDR2 is SYDVKM in the germline V gene. This CDR3 has 15 residues. Trimming cost V 5 bases and J 3 bases, with 16 bases left between them.

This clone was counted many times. CDR3 in DNA: TGTGCCAGCAGTTACTCGAGAGGGAGCTACGAGCAGTACTTC. Translating gives CASSYSRGSYEQYF. The chain joins TRBV6-5 to TRBJ2-7, with D possibly TRBD2 on 5 matching bases. There are 14 residues in the CDR3. The V gene's germline CDR1 is MNHEY and CDR2 SVGAGI. The V and J ends lost 0 bases and 3 bases respectively, with 9 bases between them.

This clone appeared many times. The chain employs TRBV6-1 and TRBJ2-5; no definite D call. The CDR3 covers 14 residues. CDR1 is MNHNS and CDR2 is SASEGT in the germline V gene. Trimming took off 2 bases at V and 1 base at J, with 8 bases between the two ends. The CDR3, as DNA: TGTGCCAGCAGTGAATGGAATAGCCAAGAGACCCAGTACTTC. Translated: CASSEWNSQETQYF.

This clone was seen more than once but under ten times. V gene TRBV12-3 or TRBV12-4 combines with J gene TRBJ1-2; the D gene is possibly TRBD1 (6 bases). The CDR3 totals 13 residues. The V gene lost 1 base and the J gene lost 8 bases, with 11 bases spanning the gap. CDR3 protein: CASSLGGLSGYTF. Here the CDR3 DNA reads TGTGCCAGCAGTTTAGGGGGGCTGAGCGGCTACACCTTC.

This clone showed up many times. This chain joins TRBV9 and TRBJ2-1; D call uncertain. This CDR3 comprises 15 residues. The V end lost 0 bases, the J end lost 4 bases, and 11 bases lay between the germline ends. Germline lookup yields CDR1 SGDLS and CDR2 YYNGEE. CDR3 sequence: CASSVDAGAYNEQFF. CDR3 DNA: TGTGCCAGCAGCGTAGACGCAGGAGCGTACAATGAGCAGTTCTTC. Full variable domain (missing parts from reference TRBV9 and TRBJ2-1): DSGVTQTPKHLITATGQRVTLRCSPRSGDLSVYWYQQSLDQGLQFLIQYYNGEERAKGNILERFSAQQFPDLHSELNLSSLELGDSALYFCASSVDAGAYNEQFFGPGTRLTVL.

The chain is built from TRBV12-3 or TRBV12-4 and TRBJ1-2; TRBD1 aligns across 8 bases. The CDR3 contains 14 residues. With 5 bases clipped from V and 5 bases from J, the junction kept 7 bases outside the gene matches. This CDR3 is CASSHGQGVYGYTF. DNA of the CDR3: TGTGCCAGCAGTCATGGACAGGGAGTATATGGCTACACCTTC.

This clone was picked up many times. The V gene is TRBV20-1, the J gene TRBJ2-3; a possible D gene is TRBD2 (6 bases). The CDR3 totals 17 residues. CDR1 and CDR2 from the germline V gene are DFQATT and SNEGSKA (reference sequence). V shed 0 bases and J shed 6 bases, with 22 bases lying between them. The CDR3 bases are TGCAGTGCTAGAGAACCGCCGGGACTCTATTCCATGGATACGCAGTATTTT. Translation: CSAREPPGLYSMDTQYF.

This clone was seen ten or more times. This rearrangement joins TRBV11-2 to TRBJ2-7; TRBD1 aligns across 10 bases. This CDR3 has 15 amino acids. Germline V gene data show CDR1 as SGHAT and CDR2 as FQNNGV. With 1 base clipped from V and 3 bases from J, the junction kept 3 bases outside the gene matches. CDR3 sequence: CASSLVGTGDYEQYF. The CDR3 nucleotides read TGTGCCAGCAGCTTAGTGGGGACAGGGGACTACGAGCAGTACTTC.

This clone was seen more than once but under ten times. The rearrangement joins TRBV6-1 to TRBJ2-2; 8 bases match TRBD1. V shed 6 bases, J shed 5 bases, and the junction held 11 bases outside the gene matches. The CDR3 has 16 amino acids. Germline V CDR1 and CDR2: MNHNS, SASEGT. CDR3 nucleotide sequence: TGTGCCAGCAGGGTAAGGATACAGGGGGAGACCGGGGAGCTGTTTTTT. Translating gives CASRVRIQGETGELFF.

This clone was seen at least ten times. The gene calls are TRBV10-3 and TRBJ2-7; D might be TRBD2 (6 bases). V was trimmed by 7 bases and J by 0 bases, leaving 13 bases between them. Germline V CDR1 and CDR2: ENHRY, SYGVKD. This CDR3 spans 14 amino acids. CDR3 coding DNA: TGTGCCATCACTATCGGGACTGACTCCTACGAGCAGTACTTC. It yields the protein CAITIGTDSYEQYF.

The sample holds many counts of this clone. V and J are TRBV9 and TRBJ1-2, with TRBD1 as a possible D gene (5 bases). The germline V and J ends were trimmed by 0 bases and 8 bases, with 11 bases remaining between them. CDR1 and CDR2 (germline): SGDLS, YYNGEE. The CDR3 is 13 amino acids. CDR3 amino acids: CASSVVSGWGYTF. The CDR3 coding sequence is TGTGCCAGCAGCGTAGTTTCAGGGTGGGGCTACACCTTC. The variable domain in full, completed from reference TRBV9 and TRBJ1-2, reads DSGVTQTPKHLITATGQRVTLRCSPRSGDLSVYWYQQSLDQGLQFLIQYYNGEERAKGNILERFSAQQFPDLHSELNLSSLELGDSALYFCASSVVSGWGYTFGSGTRLTVV.

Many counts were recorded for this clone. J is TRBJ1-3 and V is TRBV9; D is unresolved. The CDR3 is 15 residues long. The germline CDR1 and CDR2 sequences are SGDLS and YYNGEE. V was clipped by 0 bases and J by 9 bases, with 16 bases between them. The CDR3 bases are TGTGCCAGCAGCGTAGGGCAAGTGGCCGAGGGCACCATATATTTT. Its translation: CASSVGQVAEGTIYF.

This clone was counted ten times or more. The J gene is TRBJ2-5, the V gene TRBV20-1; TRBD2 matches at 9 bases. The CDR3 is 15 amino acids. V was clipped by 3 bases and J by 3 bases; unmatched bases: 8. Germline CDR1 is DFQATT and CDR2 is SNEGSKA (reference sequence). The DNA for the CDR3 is TGCAGTGCTAGGTTGGTAGCGGGAGTTGAAGAGACCCAGTACTTC. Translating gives CSARLVAGVEETQYF.

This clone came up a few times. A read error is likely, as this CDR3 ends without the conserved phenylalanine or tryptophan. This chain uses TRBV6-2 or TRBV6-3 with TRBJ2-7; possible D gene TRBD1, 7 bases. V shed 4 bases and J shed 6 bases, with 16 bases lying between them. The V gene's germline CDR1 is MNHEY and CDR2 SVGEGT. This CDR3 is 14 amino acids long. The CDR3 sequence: CASSCGRQGGEQYL. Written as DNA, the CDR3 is TGTGCCAGCAGTTGCGGTCGGCAGGGGGGCGAGCAGTACCTC.

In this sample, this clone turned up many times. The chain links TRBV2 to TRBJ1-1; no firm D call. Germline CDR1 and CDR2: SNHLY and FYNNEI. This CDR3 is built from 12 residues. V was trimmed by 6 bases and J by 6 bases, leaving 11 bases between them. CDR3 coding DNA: TGTGCCAGCAGCCTTGGTCCACCTGAAGCTTTCTTT. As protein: CASSLGPPEAFF.

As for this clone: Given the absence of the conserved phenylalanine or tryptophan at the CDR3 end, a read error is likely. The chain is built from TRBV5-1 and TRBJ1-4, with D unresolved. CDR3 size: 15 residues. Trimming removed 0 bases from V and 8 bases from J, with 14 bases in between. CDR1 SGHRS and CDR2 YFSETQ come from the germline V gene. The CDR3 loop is CASSLESGSGEKLFL. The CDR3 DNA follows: TGCGCCAGCAGCTTGGAGTCCGGGTCTGGGGAAAAACTGTTTCTT.

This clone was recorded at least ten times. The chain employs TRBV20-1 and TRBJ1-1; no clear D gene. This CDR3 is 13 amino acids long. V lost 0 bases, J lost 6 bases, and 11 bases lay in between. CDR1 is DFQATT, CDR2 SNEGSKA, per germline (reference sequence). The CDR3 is CSARDSVGAEAFF. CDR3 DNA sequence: TGCAGTGCTAGAGACAGCGTGGGCGCTGAAGCTTTCTTT.

CDR3 sequence reads: CASSYRGQGGYTF. CDR3 in DNA: TGCGCCAGCAGCTACAGGGGGCAGGGGGGCTACACCTTC. The chain employs TRBV5-1 and TRBJ1-2; 9 bases map to TRBD1. This CDR3 has 13 amino acids. V gave up 3 bases and J gave up 8 bases; unmatched junction bases: 5. In germline, CDR1 is SGHRS, CDR2 YFSETQ. Complete variable domain (other parts from reference TRBV5-1 and TRBJ1-2): KAGVTQTPRYLIKTRGQQVTLSCSPISGHRSVSWYQQTPGQGLQFLFEYFSETQRNKGNFPGRFSGRQFSNSRSEMNVSTLELGDSALYLCASSYRGQGGYTFGSGTRLTVV.

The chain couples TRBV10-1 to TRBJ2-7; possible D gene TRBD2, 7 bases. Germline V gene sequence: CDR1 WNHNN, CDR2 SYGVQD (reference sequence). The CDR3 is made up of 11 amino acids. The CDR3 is CAGGALIEQYF. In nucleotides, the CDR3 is TGCGCGGGGGGGGCCCTCATCGAGCAGTACTTC.